This TCR beta chain comes out of a study of blood T cells in healthy people across ages. Study-wide results and limits: Among T cells, TCR beta diversity per million cells dropped roughly linearly as age rose. Unknown CMV status may confound age-related changes in expanded clones. Aged donors had fewer naive CD4+ cells and lower diversity than long-lived donors.

CDR3 length: 13 residues. Unmatched junction bases numbered 5, after V lost 6 bases and J lost 6 bases. The second PCR ran about 6 to 11 cycles with a sample-barcoded 5' primer and J-beta primers. There were at least 3 million CDR3-containing paired-end reads obtained from each sample. TCRdb used MiXCR to reprocess the 5' RACE reads, holding one entry per CDR3 protein. The data show about 1.1 million distinct CDR3 sequences, with approximately 38% seen just once and 10% to 15% held by the top ten. Points on this clonotype: Its antigen is unknown.

This TCR was sampled from a young man in good health. This chain connects TRBV12-3 or TRBV12-4 to TRBJ2-1; TRBD2 matches 7 bases. The sequenced sample consisted of blood. DNA of the CDR3: TGTGCCAGCAGCACCAGCGGGGTCAATGAGCAGTTCTTC. Its protein product is CASSTSGVNEQFF.